A single sample gave rise to the 8 T cell receptor beta chains below, sequenced in a study of blood T cell repertoires in COVID-19. The method was immunoSEQ multiplex PCR; TCRdb's version includes in-frame clones alone and lacks a portion of them. The sample has 200,000 to 250,000 clones, approximately 86% seen once. Sequenced: peripheral blood. These receptors came from a woman aged 30 to 39 who had recovered from COVID-19.

This clone showed up just a few times. The chain recombines TRBV6-5 with TRBJ2-5; D perhaps matches TRBD2 (7 bases). The CDR3 has 14 residues. CDR1 and CDR2 (germline): MNHEY, SVGAGI. The V and J ends lost 2 bases and 7 bases respectively, with 14 bases between them. The CDR3 here is CASSYNREGPTQYF. Here the CDR3 DNA reads TGTGCCAGCAGTTACAACAGGGAGGGTCCGACCCAGTACTTC.

V is TRBV19 and J is TRBJ2-5; maybe TRBD1 (8 bases). CDR3 length: 17 amino acids. The V gene lost 1 base and the J gene lost 2 bases, with 17 bases spanning the gap. Germline V gene sequence: CDR1 LNHDA, CDR2 SQIVND (reference sequence). The CDR3 loop reads CASSIGGGGTGQETQYF. The CDR3 DNA reads TGTGCCAGTAGTATAGGGGGGGGAGGGACAGGTCAAGAGACCCAGTACTTC.

This clone is categorized as medium-sized. This chain links TRBV2 with TRBJ2-2; the D gene is possibly TRBD1 (6 bases). Germline CDR1 SNHLY, CDR2 FYNNEI. V was shortened by 7 bases and J by 6 bases, with 18 bases between the two germline ends. This CDR3 comprises 15 residues. The CDR3 DNA is TGTGCCAGCAAGGAGCAGGGGTTTGCGTCCGGGGAGCTGTTTTTT. This gives the protein CASKEQGFASGELFF.

The V gene is TRBV7-6, the J gene TRBJ1-2; D gene ambiguous. CDR3 size: 16 residues. Germline CDR1 SGHVS, CDR2 FNYEAQ. Between the trimmed V and J ends, which lost 1 base and 2 bases, there was a span of 14 bases. CDR3 residues: CASSLGPYETNYGYTF. Here the CDR3 DNA reads TGTGCCAGCAGCTTAGGACCCTACGAGACAAACTATGGCTACACCTTC. The variable domain in full, completed from reference TRBV7-6 and TRBJ1-2, reads GAGVSQSPRYKVTKRGQDVALRCDPISGHVSLYWYRQALGQGPEFLTYFNYEAQQDKSGLPNDRFSAERPEGSISTLTIQRTEQRDSAMYRCASSLGPYETNYGYTFGSGTRLTVV.

The V call is TRBV5-1, the J call TRBJ1-2; D is undetermined. Germline V gene sequence: CDR1 SGHRS, CDR2 YFSETQ. Trimming cost V 0 bases and J 1 base, with 10 bases left between them. The CDR3 runs 15 residues. CDR3 residues: CASSLGTGINYGYTF. CDR3 coding DNA: TGCGCCAGCAGCTTGGGGACGGGGATTAACTATGGCTACACCTTC. The full variable domain, in which reference TRBV5-1 and TRBJ1-2 provide the parts outside the CDR3, is KAGVTQTPRYLIKTRGQQVTLSCSPISGHRSVSWYQQTPGQGLQFLFEYFSETQRNKGNFPGRFSGRQFSNSRSEMNVSTLELGDSALYLCASSLGTGINYGYTFGSGTRLTVV.

The chain recombines TRBV7-6 with TRBJ1-2, with D possibly matching TRBD1 (5 bases). The CDR3 is made up of 13 amino acids. Trimming left V 5 bases short and J 0 bases short, with 7 bases between. In germline, CDR1 is SGHVS, CDR2 FNYEAQ. The CDR3 DNA follows: TGTGCCAGCAGCGAGACAGCTAACTATGGCTACACCTTC. Encoded protein: CASSETANYGYTF. Based on the CDR3 plus reference TRBV7-6 and TRBJ1-2, the full variable domain is GAGVSQSPRYKVTKRGQDVALRCDPISGHVSLYWYRQALGQGPEFLTYFNYEAQQDKSGLPNDRFSAERPEGSISTLTIQRTEQRDSAMYRCASSETANYGYTFGSGTRLTVV.

This chain joins TRBV19 and TRBJ2-1, with TRBD1 identical over 12 bases. The CDR3 length is 20 residues. Trimming cost V 5 bases and J 4 bases; bases outside gene matches: 18. CDR1 LNHDA and CDR2 SQIVND come from the germline V gene (reference sequence). CDR3 nucleotides: TGTGCCAGTAGTCCCACACCCGGGACAGGGGGCGTTAGTTTTTACAATGAGCAGTTCTTC. Residues: CASSPTPGTGGVSFYNEQFF.

This clone was detected once. The chain has TRBV6-5 and TRBJ2-7; a weak D match, TRBD2 (5 bases). Germline V CDR1 and CDR2: MNHEY, SVGAGI. Trimming removed 2 bases at V and 12 bases at J, with 8 bases between. CDR3 length: 10 residues. In nucleotides, the CDR3 is TGTGCCAGCAGTTACGAGGGCAGGTACTTC. It is translated as CASSYEGRYF.